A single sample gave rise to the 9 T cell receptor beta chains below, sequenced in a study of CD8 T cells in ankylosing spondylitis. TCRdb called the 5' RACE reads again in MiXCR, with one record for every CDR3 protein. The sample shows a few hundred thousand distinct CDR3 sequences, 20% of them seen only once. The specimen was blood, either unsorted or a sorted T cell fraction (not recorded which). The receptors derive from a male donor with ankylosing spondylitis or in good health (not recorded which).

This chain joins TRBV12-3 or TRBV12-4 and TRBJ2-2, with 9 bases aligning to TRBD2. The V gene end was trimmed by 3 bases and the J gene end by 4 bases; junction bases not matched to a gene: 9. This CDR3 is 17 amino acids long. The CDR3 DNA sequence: TGTGCCAGCAGTTTTGAGCGGGGGGTTTCGAGCACCGGGGAGCTGTTTTTT. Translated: CASSFERGVSSTGELFF.

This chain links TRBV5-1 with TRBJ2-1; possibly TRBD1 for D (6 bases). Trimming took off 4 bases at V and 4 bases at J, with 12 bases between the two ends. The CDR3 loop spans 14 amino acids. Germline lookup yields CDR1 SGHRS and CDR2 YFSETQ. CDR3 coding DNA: TGCGCCAGCAGCCCGAATGGACAGTACAATGAGCAGTTCTTC. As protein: CASSPNGQYNEQFF.

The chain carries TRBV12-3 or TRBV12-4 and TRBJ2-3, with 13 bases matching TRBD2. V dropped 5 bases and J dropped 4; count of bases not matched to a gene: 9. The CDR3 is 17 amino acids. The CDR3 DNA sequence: TGTGCCAGCAGTAAACTAGCGGGAGGGCCTCGGCCAGATACGCAGTATTTT. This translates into CASSKLAGGPRPDTQYF.

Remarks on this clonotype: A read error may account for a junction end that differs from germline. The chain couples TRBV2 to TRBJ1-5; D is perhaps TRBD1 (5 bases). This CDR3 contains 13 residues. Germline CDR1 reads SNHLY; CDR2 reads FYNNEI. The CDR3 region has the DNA TGTGCCAGCAGGGAAGGGACCTCTCAGCCCCAGCATTTT. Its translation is CASREGTSQPQHF. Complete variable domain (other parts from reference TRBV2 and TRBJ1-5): EPEVTQTPSHQVTQMGQEVILRCVPISNHLYFYWYRQILGQKVEFLVSFYNNEISEKSEIFDDQFSVERPDGSNFTLKIRSTKLEDSAMYFCASREGTSQPQHFGDGTRLSIL.

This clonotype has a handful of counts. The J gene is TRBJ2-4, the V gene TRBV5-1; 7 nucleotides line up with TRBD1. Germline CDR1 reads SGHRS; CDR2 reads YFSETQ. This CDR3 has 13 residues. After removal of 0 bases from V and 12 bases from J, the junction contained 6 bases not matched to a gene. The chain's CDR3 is CASSLGRDRNQYF. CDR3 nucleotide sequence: TGCGCCAGCAGCTTGGGACGGGACAGAAATCAGTACTTC.

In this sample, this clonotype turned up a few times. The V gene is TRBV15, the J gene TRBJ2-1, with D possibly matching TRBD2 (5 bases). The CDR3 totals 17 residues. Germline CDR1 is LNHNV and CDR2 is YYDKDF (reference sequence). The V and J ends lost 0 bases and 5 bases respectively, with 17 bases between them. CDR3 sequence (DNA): TGTGCCACCAGCAGAGAAAGTGGACCGGGGAGTGACAATGAGCAGTTCTTC. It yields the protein CATSRESGPGSDNEQFF. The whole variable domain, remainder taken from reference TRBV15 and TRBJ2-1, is DAMVIQNPRYQVTQFGKPVTLSCSQTLNHNVMYWYQQKSSQAPKLLFHYYDKDFNNEADTPDNFQSRRPNTSFCFLDIRSPGLGDTAMYLCATSRESGPGSDNEQFFGPGTRLTVL.

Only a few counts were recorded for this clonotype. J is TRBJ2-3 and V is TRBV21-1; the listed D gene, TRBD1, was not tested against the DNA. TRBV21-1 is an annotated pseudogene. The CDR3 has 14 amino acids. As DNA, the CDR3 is TGTGCCAGCAGCATACCGACCGGGGCAGATACGCAGTATTTT. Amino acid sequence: CASSIPTGADTQYF.

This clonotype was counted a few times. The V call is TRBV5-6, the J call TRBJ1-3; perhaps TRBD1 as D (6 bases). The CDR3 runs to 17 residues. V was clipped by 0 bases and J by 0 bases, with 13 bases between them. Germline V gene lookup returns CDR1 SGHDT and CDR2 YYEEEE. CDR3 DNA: TGTGCCAGCAGCTTGGCCGATGGGGGGGCCTCTGGAAACACCATATATTTT. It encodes CASSLADGGASGNTIYF.

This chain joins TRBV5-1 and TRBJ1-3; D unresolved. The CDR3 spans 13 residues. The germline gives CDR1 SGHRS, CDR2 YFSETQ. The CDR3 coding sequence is TGCGGAAGCACGGAGAGCTCTGGAAACACCATATATTTT. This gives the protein CGSTESSGNTIYF. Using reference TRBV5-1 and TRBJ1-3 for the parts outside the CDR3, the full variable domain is KAGVTQTPRYLIKTRGQQVTLSCSPISGHRSVSWYQQTPGQGLQFLFEYFSETQRNKGNFPGRFSGRQFSNSRSEMNVSTLELGDSALYLCGSTESSGNTIYFGEGSWLTVV.